The sequence of this T cell receptor beta chain was determined in a study of T cell repertoires in cytomegalovirus infection (dated by TCRdb to about 2019). Context from the whole study: The peptide stimulations were aimed at well-studied HLA-B-restricted epitopes as well as recently identified HLA-C-restricted CMV epitopes, whose presentation resists viral immunomodulation. Donor HLA type was relevant to the analysis, as public TCR beta signatures indicated carriage of CMV infection together with the matching HLA type. What the work shows at the level of the full study, not this receptor alone: In both this cohort and an independent approximately 400-donor cohort, the cumulative frequency of public TCR beta family members distinguished carriers of CMV infection plus the relevant HLA type. The ex vivo response was dominated by HLA-C-restricted CMV-specific TCR beta clonotypes, and the single most frequent clonotype in two of eight donors was supplied by these HLA-C-restricted clonotypes.

TCRdb records Illumina HiSeq 1500 as the sequencer. The public reads were reprocessed in TCRdb via fastp at Q25 and MiXCR, keeping in-frame beta chains. Each CDR3 protein appears once, grouped with its most common genes and DNA. The sample records hundreds of thousands of distinct CDR3 sequences, 30% to 35% of which are singletons. The top ten hold roughly 12% of the sample. The CDR3 goes from the cysteine to the phenylalanine over 17 residues. Only the CDR3 portion is preserved as DNA: 51 bases, with reading frame beginning at the first base. V is cut by 0 bases and J by 0 bases, and the space between the germline ends is 14 bases. The germline V gene (reference sequence) provides CDR1 DFQATT and CDR2 SNEGSKA. The sample's treatment or condition, from its label and the paper: in vitro stimulation with specific CMV peptide epitopes to enrich CMV-specific T cells. This clonotype was seen more than once but under ten times. The clone's antigen remains unknown. No clone much larger than this one lies a single base away; base qualities are absent.

This receptor chain uses TRBV20-1 and TRBJ2-2; there is no confident call for the D gene. This TCR was recovered from a human donor in good health (CMV status not recorded). Some clones in this sample may be carry-over from other donors' samples. The sample was cultured CD8+ T cells from PBMCs, taken from culture after CMV antigen stimulation. The CDR3 is CSARDRQARTNTGELFF. The sequenced DNA: TGCAGTGCTAGAGATCGGCAGGCTAGAACGAACACCGGGGAGCTGTTTTTT.